One and the same sample provided the 21 T cell receptor beta chains below, sequenced in a study of blood T cell repertoires in COVID-19. Using immunoSEQ multiplex PCR, the repertoire was profiled, and TCRdb retains in-frame clones only, with some absent. The data hold fewer than 30,000 clones, with about 94% observed a single time. The sample was peripheral blood. Receptors originate from a human donor with active COVID-19. The donor label of this sample is uncertain.

The V and J genes are TRBV9 and TRBJ2-5; TRBD2 aligns across 10 bases. Germline V gene data show CDR1 as SGDLS and CDR2 as YYNGEE. The CDR3 runs 14 residues. The J segment lost 5 bases and the V segment lost 0 bases, leaving 1 base of the junction unmatched. This CDR3 reads CASSVGGLAETQYF. The CDR3 DNA reads TGTGCCAGCAGCGTAGGGGGACTAGCGGAGACCCAGTACTTC.

The chain carries TRBV6-5 and TRBJ2-2; possible D gene TRBD1, 6 bases. The CDR3 runs 14 residues. CDR1 is MNHEY, CDR2 SVGAGI, per germline. Trimming shortened V by 6 bases and J by 4 bases, and 12 bases separated the two germline ends. The CDR3 protein is CASRPAGATGELFF. The CDR3 bases are TGTGCCAGCAGGCCCGCAGGGGCCACCGGGGAGCTGTTTTTT.

This chain uses TRBV7-8 with TRBJ2-5; TRBD1 might be the D (6 bases). The V end was cut by 5 bases, the J end by 2 bases, with 15 bases between. CDR3 length: 15 amino acids. The V gene's germline CDR1 is SGHVS and CDR2 FQNEAQ. Written as DNA, the CDR3 is TGTGCCAGCAGCACAAGGGACAACCCGCAAGAGACCCAGTACTTC. This encodes CASSTRDNPQETQYF.

This chain links TRBV5-5 with TRBJ2-7; D not resolved. The V and J ends lost 7 bases and 3 bases respectively, with 8 bases between them. Germline V gene sequence: CDR1 SGHKS, CDR2 YYEKEE (reference sequence). The CDR3 is made up of 11 amino acids. The CDR3: CASATNYEQYF. CDR3 nucleotide sequence: TGTGCCAGCGCTACCAACTACGAGCAGTACTTC.

The chain links TRBV9 to TRBJ1-2; 7 bases agree with TRBD1. Germline V gives CDR1 SGDLS, CDR2 YYNGEE. The V gene end was trimmed by 5 bases and the J gene end by 4 bases; junction bases not matched to a gene: 5. The CDR3 runs 13 residues. The CDR3 nucleotides are TGTGCCAGCAGTACAGGGGAGAGCTATGGCTACACCTTC. It translates to CASSTGESYGYTF.

The V and J genes are TRBV18 and TRBJ2-5; D not resolved. Germline V CDR1 and CDR2: KGHSH, LQKENI. The CDR3 totals 13 residues. V dropped 2 bases and J dropped 4 bases, with 8 bases sitting between them. The CDR3 sequence: CASSPEESETQYF. DNA of the CDR3: TGTGCCAGCTCACCAGAGGAGTCAGAGACCCAGTACTTC.

J is TRBJ2-7 and V is TRBV25-1, with 13 bases matching TRBD2. The CDR3 contains 15 residues. Germline V gene lookup returns CDR1 MGHDK and CDR2 SYGVNS. The V gene end was trimmed by 2 bases and the J gene end by 5 bases; junction bases not matched to a gene: 3. The CDR3 DNA sequence: TGTGCCAGCAGTGAAAGGACTAGCGGGAGAAACGAGCAGTACTTC. It encodes CASSERTSGRNEQYF.

This chain links TRBV6-5 with TRBJ2-7, with 8 positions matching TRBD1. Germline assignment: CDR1 MNHEY and CDR2 SVGAGI. The V segment lost 6 bases and the J segment 2 bases; nucleotides outside the gene matches: 6. The CDR3 sequence is 14 residues long. The CDR3 spells CASSRTGLTYEQYF. CDR3 DNA sequence: TGTGCCAGCAGCAGGACAGGGTTAACCTACGAGCAGTACTTC.

Only one count was recorded for this clone. The V call is TRBV28, the J call TRBJ1-2; no reliable D call. Trimming cost V 2 bases and J 8 bases, with 9 bases left between them. Per the germline V gene, CDR1 is MDHEN and CDR2 is SYDVKM. The CDR3 totals 12 residues. Here the CDR3 reads CASSLRSRGYTF. The DNA of the CDR3 is TGTGCCAGCAGTTTACGGTCCCGGGGCTACACCTTC.

The genes are TRBV30 and TRBJ2-3; 13 bases match TRBD2. The CDR3 is made up of 16 amino acids. V was pared by 7 bases and J by 2 bases, with 9 bases of the junction left unmatched. Germline values: CDR1 GTSNPN, CDR2 SVGIG (reference sequence). In DNA, the CDR3 is TGTGCCTACACTAGCGGGGGGGCAGGGTACACAGATACGCAGTATTTT. As protein: CAYTSGGAGYTDTQYF.

The V gene is TRBV7-2, the J gene TRBJ2-1; 15 bases are shared with TRBD2. V shed 5 bases and J 7 bases; nucleotides not matched to a gene: 3. This CDR3 spans 15 amino acids. Germline assignment: CDR1 SGHTA and CDR2 FQGNSA. CDR3: CASSEGTSGGNEQFF. For the CDR3, the DNA is TGTGCCAGCAGCGAGGGGACTAGCGGGGGGAATGAGCAGTTCTTC.

The chain couples TRBV5-1 to TRBJ2-5, with 9 bases that match TRBD2. V was clipped by 5 bases and J by 5 bases; unmatched bases: 7. The CDR3 runs to 14 residues. From germline, CDR1 is SGHRS and CDR2 YFSETQ. Here the CDR3 reads CASSKLAGLETQYF. CDR3 nucleotide sequence: TGCGCCAGCAGTAAACTAGCGGGCTTGGAGACCCAGTACTTC.

This clone was seen a handful of times. The chain uses TRBV30 and TRBJ2-3; 8 bases align to TRBD1. J lost 5 bases, V lost 1 base, and 5 bases had no gene match. The CDR3 sequence is 14 residues long. CDR1 is GTSNPN, CDR2 SVGIG, per germline (reference sequence). CDR3 DNA: TGTGCCTGGAGTGCAGGGGGCACAAGAGATACGCAGTATTTT. Protein sequence: CAWSAGGTRDTQYF. The complete variable domain, with remaining parts taken from reference TRBV30 and TRBJ2-3, reads SQTIHQWPATLVQPVGSPLSLECTVEGTSNPNLYWYRQAAGRGLQLLFYSVGIGQISSEVPQNLSASRPQDRQFILSSKKLLLSDSGFYLCAWSAGGTRDTQYFGPGTRLTVL.

The chain combines TRBV15 with TRBJ2-1, with TRBD2 matching 9 bases. Germline V gene sequence: CDR1 LNHNV, CDR2 YYDKDF (reference sequence). This CDR3 comprises 13 residues. The V segment lost 8 bases and the J segment 8 bases; nucleotides outside the gene matches: 7. CDR3 sequence (DNA): TGTGCCACCTCTGGACTAGCGTCCTATGAGCAGTTCTTC. Protein: CATSGLASYEQFF.

V is TRBV28 and J is TRBJ1-5; TRBD1 aligns across 9 bases. The CDR3 length is 18 residues. The J segment lost 0 bases and the V segment lost 5 bases, leaving 11 bases of the junction unmatched. CDR1 and CDR2 from the germline V gene are MDHEN and SYDVKM. CDR3 in amino acids: CASSLALTGGDSNQPQHF. The CDR3 coding sequence is TGTGCCAGCAGTCTGGCCCTGACAGGGGGGGATAGCAATCAGCCCCAGCATTTT. Using reference TRBV28 and TRBJ1-5 for the parts outside the CDR3, the full variable domain is DVKVTQSSRYLVKRTGEKVFLECVQDMDHENMFWYRQDPGLGLRLIYFSYDVKMKEKGDIPEGYSVSREKKERFSLILESASTNQTSMYLCASSLALTGGDSNQPQHFGDGTRLSIL.

The chain recombines TRBV18 with TRBJ2-7; the match to TRBD1 covers 10 bases. The CDR3 loop spans 16 amino acids. V trimming: 3 bases; J trimming: 0 bases; junction bases outside the gene matches: 5. Germline V CDR1 and CDR2: KGHSH, LQKENI. The CDR3 protein is CASSPGTGASSYEQYF. CDR3 sequence (DNA): TGTGCCAGCTCACCCGGGACAGGGGCAAGCTCCTACGAGCAGTACTTC.

The chain links TRBV7-9 to TRBJ1-2, with 11 bases aligning to TRBD1. Losses at the gene ends were 5 bases for V and 1 base for J; bases not matched to a gene: 12. The germline V gene encodes CDR1 SEHNR and CDR2 FQNEAQ (reference sequence). This CDR3 is built from 18 residues. The CDR3 reads CASSPSTRTGGRNYGYTF. In nucleotides, the CDR3 is TGTGCCAGCAGCCCCTCAACCCGGACAGGGGGCCGTAACTATGGCTACACCTTC.

The J gene is TRBJ1-4, the V gene TRBV25-1, with 8 bases fitting TRBD1. V lost 2 bases and J lost 1; bases outside the gene matches: 0. This CDR3 spans 15 amino acids. Germline V CDR1 and CDR2: MGHDK, SYGVNS. The CDR3 DNA is TGTGCCAGCAGTGAAACAGGGGGAACTAATGAAAAACTGTTTTTT. Protein product: CASSETGGTNEKLFF. The full variable domain, its missing parts supplied by reference TRBV25-1 and TRBJ1-4, is EADIYQTPRYLVIGTGKKITLECSQTMGHDKMYWYQQDPGMELHLIHYSYGVNSTEKGDLSSESTVSRIRTEHFPLTLESARPSHTSQYLCASSETGGTNEKLFFGSGTQLSVL.

CDR3 nucleotide sequence: TGCGCCAGCAGCTCTAGCGGGAGTGGGGAGACCCAGTACTTC. Translated: CASSSSGSGETQYF. V gene TRBV5-1 combines with J gene TRBJ2-5; 10 nucleotides match TRBD2. Germline lookup yields CDR1 SGHRS and CDR2 YFSETQ. After removal of 3 bases from V and 5 bases from J, the junction contained 4 bases not matched to a gene. This CDR3 is built from 14 residues.

V usage is TRBV7-2 and J usage is TRBJ2-7, with D unclear. V was trimmed by 0 bases and J by 2 bases, leaving 11 bases between them. Germline V gene sequence: CDR1 SGHTA, CDR2 FQGNSA. The CDR3 is 15 residues long. As DNA, the CDR3 is TGTGCCAGCAGCTTAGCGCACAGCCAGGCCTACGAGCAGTACTTC. This codes for CASSLAHSQAYEQYF.

The chain uses TRBV19 and TRBJ2-5, with D possibly matching TRBD2 (6 bases). The CDR3 consists of 14 residues. The germline gives CDR1 LNHDA, CDR2 SQIVND (reference sequence). Trimming removed 4 bases from V and 6 bases from J, with 15 bases in between. CDR3 nucleotides: TGTGCCAGTAGTACCGGGGGAGGTTTACAGACCCAGTACTTC. As protein: CASSTGGGLQTQYF. The full variable domain, its missing parts supplied by reference TRBV19 and TRBJ2-5, is DGGITQSPKYLFRKEGQNVTLSCEQNLNHDAMYWYRQDPGQGLRLIYYSQIVNDFQKGDIAEGYSVSREKKESFPLTVTSAQKNPTAFYLCASSTGGGLQTQYFGPGTRLLVL.